The present TCR beta chain was sequenced within a study of beta chain features in type 1 diabetes. Whole-study findings and limits: Type 1 diabetes patients had TCRB CDR3s that were shorter (moderately but significantly so) in all four CD4+ subsets.

Note on this clone: The antigen is not known.

The isolated RNA, all of it, was reverse transcribed, so expressed TCRB transcripts were what got sequenced. Profiled with immunoSEQ multiplex PCR; TCRdb holds only in-frame clones, not every one. The table shows about 700,000 clones, with around an eighth occurring only once. Sorting with CD45RO/CCR7/CD25/CD127/CD95/CD27 yielded naive, central memory, regulatory and stem-like memory CD4+ cells. CDR1 is SQVTM, CDR2 ANQGSEA, per germline. This CDR3 comprises 11 residues. The V end was cut by 6 bases, the J end by 6 bases, with 11 bases between. The sequence came from a man between 18 and 29 years old with type 1 diabetes. The chain combines TRBV29-1 with TRBJ2-5; D is possibly TRBD2 (5 bases). Sequenced material: naive CD4+ T cells from blood. The CDR3: CSVLRGQTQYF. Written as DNA, the CDR3 is TGCAGCGTCCTCCGGGGTCAGACCCAGTACTTC.